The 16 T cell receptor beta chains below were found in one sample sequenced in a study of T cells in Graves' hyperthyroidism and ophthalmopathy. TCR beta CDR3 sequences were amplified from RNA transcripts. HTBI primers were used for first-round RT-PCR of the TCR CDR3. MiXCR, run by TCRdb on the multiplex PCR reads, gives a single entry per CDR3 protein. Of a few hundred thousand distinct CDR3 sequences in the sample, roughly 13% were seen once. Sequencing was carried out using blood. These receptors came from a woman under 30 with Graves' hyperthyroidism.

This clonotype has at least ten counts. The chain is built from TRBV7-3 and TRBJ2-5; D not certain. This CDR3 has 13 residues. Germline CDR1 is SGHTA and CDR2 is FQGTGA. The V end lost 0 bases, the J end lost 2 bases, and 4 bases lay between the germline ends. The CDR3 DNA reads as TGTGCCAGCAGCTTAACCTTTCAAGAGACCCAGTACTTC. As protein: CASSLTFQETQYF.

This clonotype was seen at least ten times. The CDR3 spells CASSLEAGAPTEAFF. CDR3 DNA: TGCGCCAGCAGCTTGGAGGCGGGGGCACCCACTGAAGCTTTCTTT. The rearrangement links TRBV5-1 to TRBJ1-1; a weak D match, TRBD1 (6 bases). The CDR3 has 15 amino acids. Trimming removed 0 bases at V and 4 bases at J, with 13 bases between. The germline V gene has CDR1 SGHRS and CDR2 YFSETQ.

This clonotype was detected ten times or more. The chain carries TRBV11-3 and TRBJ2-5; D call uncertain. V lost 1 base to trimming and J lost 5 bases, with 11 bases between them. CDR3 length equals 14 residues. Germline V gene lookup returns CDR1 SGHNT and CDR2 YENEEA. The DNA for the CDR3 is TGTGCCAGCAGCTTAGGAGGCCTGGAGGAGACCCAGTACTTC. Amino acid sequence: CASSLGGLEETQYF.

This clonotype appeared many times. CDR3 region: CASSSGGSGNTIYF. CDR3 nucleotides: TGTGCCAGCAGCTCAGGGGGAAGCGGAAACACCATATATTTT. The gene calls are TRBV11-2 and TRBJ1-3; the match to TRBD1 covers 7 bases. This CDR3 contains 14 residues. Per the germline V gene, CDR1 is SGHAT and CDR2 is FQNNGV. With 4 bases clipped from V and 4 bases from J, the junction kept 4 bases outside the gene matches.

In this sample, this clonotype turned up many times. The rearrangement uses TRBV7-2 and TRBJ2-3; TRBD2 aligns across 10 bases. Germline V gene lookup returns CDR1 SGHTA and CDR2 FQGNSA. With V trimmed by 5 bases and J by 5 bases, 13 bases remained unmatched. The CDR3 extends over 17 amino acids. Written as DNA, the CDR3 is TGTGCCAGCAGCCCACCTAGCGGGAGACGAGGGGGAGATACGCAGTATTTT. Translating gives CASSPPSGRRGGDTQYF.

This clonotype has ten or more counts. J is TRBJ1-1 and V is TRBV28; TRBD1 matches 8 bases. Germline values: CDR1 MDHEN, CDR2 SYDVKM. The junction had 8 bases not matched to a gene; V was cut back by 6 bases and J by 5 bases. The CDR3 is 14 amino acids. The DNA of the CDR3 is TGTGCCAGCAGACAACAGGGGGGAGGGACTGAAGCTTTCTTT. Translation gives CASRQQGGGTEAFF.

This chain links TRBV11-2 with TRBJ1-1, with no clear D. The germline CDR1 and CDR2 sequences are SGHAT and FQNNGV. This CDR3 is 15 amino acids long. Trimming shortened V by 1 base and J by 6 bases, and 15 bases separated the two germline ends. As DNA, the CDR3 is TGTGCCAGCAGCTTAGTTTTGGGTAAGGTCTCTGAAGCTTTCTTT. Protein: CASSLVLGKVSEAFF.

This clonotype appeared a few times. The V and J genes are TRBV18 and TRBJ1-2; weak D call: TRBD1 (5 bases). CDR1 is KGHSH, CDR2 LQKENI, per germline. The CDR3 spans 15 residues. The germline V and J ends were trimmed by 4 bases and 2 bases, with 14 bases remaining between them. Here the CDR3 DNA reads TGTGCCAGCTCACTCTCGGGACGGCAAAACTATGGCTACACCTTC. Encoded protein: CASSLSGRQNYGYTF.

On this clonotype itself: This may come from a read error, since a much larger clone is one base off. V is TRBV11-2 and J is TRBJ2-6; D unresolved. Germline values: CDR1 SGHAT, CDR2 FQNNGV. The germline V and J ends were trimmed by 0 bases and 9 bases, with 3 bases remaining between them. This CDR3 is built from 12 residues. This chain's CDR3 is CASSLDLNVLTF. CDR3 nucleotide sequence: TGTGCCAGCAGCTTAGATCTCAACGTCCTGACTTTC.

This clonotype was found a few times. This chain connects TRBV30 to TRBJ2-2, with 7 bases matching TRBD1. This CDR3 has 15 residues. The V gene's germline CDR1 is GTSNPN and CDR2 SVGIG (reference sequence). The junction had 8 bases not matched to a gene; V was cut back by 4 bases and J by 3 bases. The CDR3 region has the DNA TGTGCCTGGAATAGCCCACAGGGGCACACCGGGGAGCTGTTTTTT. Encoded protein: CAWNSPQGHTGELFF.

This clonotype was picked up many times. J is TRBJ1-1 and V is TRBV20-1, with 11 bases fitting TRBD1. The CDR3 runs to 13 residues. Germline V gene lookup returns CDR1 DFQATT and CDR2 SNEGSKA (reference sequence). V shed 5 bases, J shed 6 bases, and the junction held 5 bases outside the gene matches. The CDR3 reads CSARTGGVAEAFF. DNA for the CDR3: TGCAGTGCTCGGACAGGGGGCGTAGCTGAAGCTTTCTTT.

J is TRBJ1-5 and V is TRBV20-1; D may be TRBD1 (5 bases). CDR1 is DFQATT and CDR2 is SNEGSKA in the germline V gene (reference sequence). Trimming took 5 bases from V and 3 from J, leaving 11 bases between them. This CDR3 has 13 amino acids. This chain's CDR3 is CSARGLDNQPQHF. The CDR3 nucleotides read TGCAGTGCTCGGGGGTTGGACAATCAGCCCCAGCATTTT.

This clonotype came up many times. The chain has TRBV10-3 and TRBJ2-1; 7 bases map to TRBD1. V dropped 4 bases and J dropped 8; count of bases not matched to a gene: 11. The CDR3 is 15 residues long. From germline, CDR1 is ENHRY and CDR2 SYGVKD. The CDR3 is CAISVGGQAIDEQFF. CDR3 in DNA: TGTGCCATCAGTGTGGGCGGACAGGCTATCGATGAGCAGTTCTTC.

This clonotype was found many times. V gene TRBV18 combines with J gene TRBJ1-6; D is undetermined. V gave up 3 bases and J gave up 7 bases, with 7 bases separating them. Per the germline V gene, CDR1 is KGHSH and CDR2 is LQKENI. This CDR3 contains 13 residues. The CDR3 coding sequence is TGTGCCAGCTCACCGGATCGAAATTCACCCCTCCACTTT. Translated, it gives CASSPDRNSPLHF.

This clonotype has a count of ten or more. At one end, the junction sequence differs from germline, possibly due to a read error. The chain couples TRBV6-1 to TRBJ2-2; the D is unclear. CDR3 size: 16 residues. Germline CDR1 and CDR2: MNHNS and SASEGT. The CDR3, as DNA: TGTGTCAGCACGCAGTCTGGAGTTTACAACACCGGGGAGCTGTTTTTT. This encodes CVSTQSGVYNTGELFF.

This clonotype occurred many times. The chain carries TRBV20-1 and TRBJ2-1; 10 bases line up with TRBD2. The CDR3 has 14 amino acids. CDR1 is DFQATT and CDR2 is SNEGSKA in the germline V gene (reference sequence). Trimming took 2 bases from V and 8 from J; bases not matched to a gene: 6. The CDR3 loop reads CSARRLAGVHEQFF. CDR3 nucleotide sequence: TGCAGTGCTAGAAGGCTAGCGGGAGTCCATGAGCAGTTCTTC.